The entry that follows covers one T cell receptor beta chain sequence. This specimen comes from a study of technical replicates of blood from a few donors. Trimming took 4 bases from V and 5 from J; bases not matched to a gene: 13. The CDR3 sequence is 16 residues long. Germline-derived CDR1 and CDR2 are ENHRY and SYGVKD. This table comes from immunoSEQ multiplex PCR, and its TCRdb copy is limited to in-frame clones, with some not included. The sample holds fewer than 80,000 clones, under 90% seen once. The sequenced sample was PBMCs. The sequence came from a human donor in good health. Some clones in this sample may be carry-over from other donors' samples. The chain recombines TRBV10-3 with TRBJ1-2; 7 nucleotides align to TRBD1. The CDR3: CAISARPGTEQYGYTF. CDR3 DNA: TGTGCCATCAGTGCGCGCCCAGGGACAGAACAATATGGCTACACCTTC.